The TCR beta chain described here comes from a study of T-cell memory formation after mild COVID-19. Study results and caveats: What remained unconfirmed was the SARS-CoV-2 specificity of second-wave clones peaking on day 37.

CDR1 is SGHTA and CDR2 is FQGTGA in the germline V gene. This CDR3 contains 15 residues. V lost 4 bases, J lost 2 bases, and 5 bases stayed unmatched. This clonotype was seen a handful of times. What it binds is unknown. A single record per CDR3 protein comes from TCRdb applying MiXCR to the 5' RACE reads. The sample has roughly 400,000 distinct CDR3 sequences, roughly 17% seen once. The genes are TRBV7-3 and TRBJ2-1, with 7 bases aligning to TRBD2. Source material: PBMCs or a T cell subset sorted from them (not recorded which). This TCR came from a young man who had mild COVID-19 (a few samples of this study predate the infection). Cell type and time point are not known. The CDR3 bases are TGTGCCAGCAGCTCCGCGGGGGTGCCCTACAATGAGCAGTTCTTC. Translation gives CASSSAGVPYNEQFF.